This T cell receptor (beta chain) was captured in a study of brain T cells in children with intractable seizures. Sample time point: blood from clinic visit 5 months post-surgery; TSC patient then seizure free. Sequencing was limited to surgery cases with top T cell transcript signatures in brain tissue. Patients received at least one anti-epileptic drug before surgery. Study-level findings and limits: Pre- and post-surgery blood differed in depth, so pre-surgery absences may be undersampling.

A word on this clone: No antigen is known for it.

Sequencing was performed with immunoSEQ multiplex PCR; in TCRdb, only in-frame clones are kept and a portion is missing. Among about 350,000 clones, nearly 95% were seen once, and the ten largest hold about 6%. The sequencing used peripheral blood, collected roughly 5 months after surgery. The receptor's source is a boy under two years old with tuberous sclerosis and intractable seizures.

CDR3 nucleotide sequence: TGTGCCAGCAGCTTGGAGCAGGGGTCCTACGAGCAGTACTTC. Protein: CASSLEQGSYEQYF. The V gene is TRBV5-5, the J gene TRBJ2-7, with D possibly TRBD1 on 6 matching bases. Germline CDR1 reads SGHKS; CDR2 reads YYEKEE (reference sequence). V lost 0 bases to trimming and J lost 1 base, with 8 bases between them. CDR3 length: 14 residues.